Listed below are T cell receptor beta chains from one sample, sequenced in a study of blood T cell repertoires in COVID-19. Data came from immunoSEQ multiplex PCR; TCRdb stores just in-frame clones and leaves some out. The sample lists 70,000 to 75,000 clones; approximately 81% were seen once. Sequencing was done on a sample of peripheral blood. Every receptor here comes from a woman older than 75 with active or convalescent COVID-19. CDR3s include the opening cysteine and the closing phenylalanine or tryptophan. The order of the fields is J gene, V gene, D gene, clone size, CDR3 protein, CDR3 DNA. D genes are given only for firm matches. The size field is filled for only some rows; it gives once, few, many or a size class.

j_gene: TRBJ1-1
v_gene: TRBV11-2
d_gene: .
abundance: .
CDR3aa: CASILGGKYTEAFF
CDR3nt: TGTGCCAGCATCCTGGGGGGGAAGTACACTGAAGCTTTCTTT

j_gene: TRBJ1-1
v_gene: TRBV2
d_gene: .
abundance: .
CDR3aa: CASSATWNTEAFF
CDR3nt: TGTGCCAGCAGTGCCACTTGGAACACTGAAGCTTTCTTT

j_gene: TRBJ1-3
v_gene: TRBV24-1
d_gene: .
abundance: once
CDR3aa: CATSDSFSGNTIYF
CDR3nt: TGTGCCACCAGTGACTCGTTCTCTGGAAACACCATATATTTT

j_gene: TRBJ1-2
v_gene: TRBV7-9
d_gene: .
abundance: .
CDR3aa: CASSLEGTGRGGYTF
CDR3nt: TGTGCCAGCAGCTTAGAAGGGACCGGGAGAGGAGGCTACACCTTC

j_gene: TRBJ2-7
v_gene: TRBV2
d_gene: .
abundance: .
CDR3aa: CASSVSPPPVSYEQYF
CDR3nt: TGTGCCAGCAGTGTATCACCCCCCCCAGTCTCCTACGAGCAGTACTTC

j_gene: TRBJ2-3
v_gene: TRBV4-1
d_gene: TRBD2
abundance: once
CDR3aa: CASSQDPAGAPPTQYF
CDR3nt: TGCGCCAGCAGCCAAGACCCAGCGGGGGCCCCCCCTACGCAGTATTTT

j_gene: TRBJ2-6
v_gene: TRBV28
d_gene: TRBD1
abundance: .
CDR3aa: CASSPHGTGGSGANVLTF
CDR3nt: TGTGCCAGCAGCCCCCATGGGACAGGGGGCTCTGGGGCCAACGTCCTGACTTTC

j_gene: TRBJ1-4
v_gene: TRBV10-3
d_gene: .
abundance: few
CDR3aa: CAISTSQEGKLFF
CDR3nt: TGTGCCATCAGTACTTCCCAGGAGGGAAAACTGTTTTTT

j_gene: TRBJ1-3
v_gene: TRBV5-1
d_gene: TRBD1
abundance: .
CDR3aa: CASSTGQAISGNTIYF
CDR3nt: TGCGCCAGCAGCACTGGACAGGCGATCTCTGGAAACACCATATATTTT

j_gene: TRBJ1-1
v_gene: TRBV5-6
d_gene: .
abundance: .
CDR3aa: CASSLGPGDTEAFF
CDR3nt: TGTGCCAGCAGCTTGGGGCCAGGGGACACTGAAGCTTTCTTT

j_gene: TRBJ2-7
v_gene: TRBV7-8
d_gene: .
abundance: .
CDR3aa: CASSLEAPGWYEQYF
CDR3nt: TGTGCCAGCAGCTTAGAAGCGCCGGGATGGTACGAGCAGTACTTC

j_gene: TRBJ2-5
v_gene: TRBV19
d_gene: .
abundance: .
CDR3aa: CASSIDQGRVETQYF
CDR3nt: TGTGCCAGTAGTATAGATCAAGGCAGGGTGGAGACCCAGTACTTC

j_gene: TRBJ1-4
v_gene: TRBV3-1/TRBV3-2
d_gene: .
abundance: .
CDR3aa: CASSRYAQGGEKLFF
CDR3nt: TGTGCCAGCAGCCGATATGCACAGGGTGGCGAAAAACTGTTTTTT

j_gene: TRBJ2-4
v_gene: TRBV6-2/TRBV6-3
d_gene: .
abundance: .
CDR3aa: CASSYTPGLLAKNIQYF
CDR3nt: TGTGCCAGCAGTTATACCCCCGGACTACTAGCCAAAAACATTCAGTACTTC

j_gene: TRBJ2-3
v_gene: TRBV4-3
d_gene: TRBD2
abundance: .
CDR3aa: CASSQGSGGAYTQYF
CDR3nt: TGCGCCAGCAGCCAAGGTAGCGGGGGGGCTTATACGCAGTATTTT

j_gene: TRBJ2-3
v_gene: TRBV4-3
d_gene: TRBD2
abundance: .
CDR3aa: CASSQFSGGTDTQYF
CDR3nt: TGCGCCAGCAGCCAATTTAGCGGGGGCACAGATACGCAGTATTTT

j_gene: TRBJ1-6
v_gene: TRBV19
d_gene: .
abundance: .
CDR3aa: CASTQNRNSPLHF
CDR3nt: TGTGCCAGTACCCAAAACAGGAATTCACCCCTCCACTTT

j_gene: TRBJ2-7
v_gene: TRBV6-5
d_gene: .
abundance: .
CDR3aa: CASSYSHTTISYEQYF
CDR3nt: TGTGCCAGCAGTTACTCTCACACTACGATCTCCTACGAGCAGTACTTC

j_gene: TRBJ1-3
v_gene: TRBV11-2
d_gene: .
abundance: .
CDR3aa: CASRQFGSGQYYGNTIYF
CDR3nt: TGTGCCAGCAGACAATTCGGATCGGGACAATACTATGGAAACACCATATATTTT

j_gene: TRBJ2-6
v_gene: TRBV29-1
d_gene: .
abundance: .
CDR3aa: CSDEARGTLSGANVLTF
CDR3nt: TGCAGCGACGAGGCCAGGGGCACCCTCTCTGGGGCCAACGTCCTGACTTTC

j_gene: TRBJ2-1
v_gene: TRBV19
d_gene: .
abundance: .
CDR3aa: CASSISHTRHEQFF
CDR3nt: TGTGCCAGTAGTATCTCACACACCCGCCATGAGCAGTTCTTC

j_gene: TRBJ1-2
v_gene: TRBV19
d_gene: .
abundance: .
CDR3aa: CASSMRPGTGGYGYTF
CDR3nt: TGTGCCAGTAGTATGCGTCCGGGTACAGGCGGCTATGGCTACACCTTC

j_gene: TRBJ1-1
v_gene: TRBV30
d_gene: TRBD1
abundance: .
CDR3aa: CAWSPRPGGWAFF
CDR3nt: TGTGCCTGGAGTCCGAGACCAGGGGGCTGGGCTTTCTTT

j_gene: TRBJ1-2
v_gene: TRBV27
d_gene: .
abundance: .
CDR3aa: CASTFGPAYGYTF
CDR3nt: TGTGCCAGCACCTTTGGGCCAGCCTATGGCTACACCTTC

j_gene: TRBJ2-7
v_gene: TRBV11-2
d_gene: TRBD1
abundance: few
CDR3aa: CASSLKTGTYEQYF
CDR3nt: TGTGCCAGCAGCCTAAAGACAGGGACCTACGAGCAGTACTTC

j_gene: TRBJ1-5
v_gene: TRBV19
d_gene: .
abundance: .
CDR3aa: CASRSGLANQPQHF
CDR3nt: TGTGCCAGTAGGTCAGGGTTGGCAAATCAGCCCCAGCATTTT

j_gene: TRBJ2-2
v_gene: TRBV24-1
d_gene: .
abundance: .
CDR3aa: CATSDLPPDSNTGELFF
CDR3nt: TGTGCCACCAGTGATTTGCCCCCGGACTCTAACACCGGGGAGCTGTTTTTT

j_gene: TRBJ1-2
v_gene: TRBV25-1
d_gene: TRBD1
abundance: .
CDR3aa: CASSEGQGSAGYTF
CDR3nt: TGTGCCAGCAGTGAAGGACAGGGAAGTGCGGGCTACACCTTC

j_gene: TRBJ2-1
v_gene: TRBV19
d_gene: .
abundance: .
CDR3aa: CASSMSIAGEQFF
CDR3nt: TGTGCCAGTAGTATGAGTATCGCGGGGGAGCAGTTCTTC

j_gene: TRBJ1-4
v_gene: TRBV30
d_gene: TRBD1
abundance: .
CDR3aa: CAWTGGQTNNEKLFF
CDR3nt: TGTGCCTGGACAGGGGGCCAAACCAATAATGAAAAACTGTTTTTT

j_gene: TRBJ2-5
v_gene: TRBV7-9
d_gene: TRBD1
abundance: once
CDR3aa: CASREQGKETQYF
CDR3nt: TGTGCCAGCAGGGAACAGGGGAAGGAGACCCAGTACTTC

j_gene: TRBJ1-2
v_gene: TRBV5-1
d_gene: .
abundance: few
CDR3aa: CASSSQGNGYTF
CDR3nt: TGCGCCAGCAGCTCACAGGGTAATGGCTACACCTTC

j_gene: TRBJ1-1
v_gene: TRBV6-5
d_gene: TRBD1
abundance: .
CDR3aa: CASSYSGQGEAFF
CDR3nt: TGTGCCAGCAGTTACTCAGGACAGGGTGAAGCTTTCTTT

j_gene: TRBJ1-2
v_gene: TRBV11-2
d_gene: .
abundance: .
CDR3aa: CASRRLGTGALGYTF
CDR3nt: TGTGCCAGCAGAAGGTTAGGTACAGGAGCCCTGGGCTACACCTTC

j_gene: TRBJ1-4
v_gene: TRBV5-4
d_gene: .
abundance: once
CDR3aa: CASSLQTNEKLFF
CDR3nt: TGTGCCAGCAGCTTGCAAACTAATGAAAAACTGTTTTTT

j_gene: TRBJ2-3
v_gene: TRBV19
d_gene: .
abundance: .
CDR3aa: CASRGTAITDTQYF
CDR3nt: TGTGCCAGTCGCGGGACAGCGATCACAGATACGCAGTATTTT

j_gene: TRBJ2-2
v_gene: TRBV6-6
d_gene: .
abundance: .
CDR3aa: CAISDTNTGELFF
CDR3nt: TGTGCCATTTCCGACACGAACACCGGGGAGCTGTTTTTT

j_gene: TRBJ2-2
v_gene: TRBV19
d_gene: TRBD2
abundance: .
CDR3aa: CASMMGLARSGELFF
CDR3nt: TGTGCCAGTATGATGGGACTAGCGCGTTCCGGGGAGCTGTTTTTT

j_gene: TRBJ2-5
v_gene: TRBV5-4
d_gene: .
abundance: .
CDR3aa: CASSLGGPFSETQYF
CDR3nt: TGTGCCAGCAGCTTGGGTGGCCCTTTCTCAGAGACCCAGTACTTC

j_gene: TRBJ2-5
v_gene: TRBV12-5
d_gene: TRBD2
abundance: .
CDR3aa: CASGPGGGQETQYF
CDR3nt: TGTGCTAGTGGTCCGGGAGGGGGTCAAGAGACCCAGTACTTC

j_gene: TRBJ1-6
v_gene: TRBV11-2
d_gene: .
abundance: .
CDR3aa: CASSSYMNSPLHF
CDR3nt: TGTGCCAGCAGCTCTTACATGAATTCACCCCTCCACTTT

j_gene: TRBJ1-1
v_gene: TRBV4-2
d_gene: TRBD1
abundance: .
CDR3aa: CASSQDRDRVGRAFF
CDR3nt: TGTGCCAGCAGCCAAGATCGTGACAGGGTAGGGAGAGCTTTCTTT

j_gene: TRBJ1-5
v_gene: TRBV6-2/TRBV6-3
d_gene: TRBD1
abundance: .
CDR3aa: CASSYRGPSNQPQHF
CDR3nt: TGTGCCAGCAGTTACAGGGGGCCGAGCAATCAGCCCCAGCATTTT

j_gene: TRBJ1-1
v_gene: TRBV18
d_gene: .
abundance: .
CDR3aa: CASSPDTPNTEAFF
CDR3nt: TGTGCCAGCTCCCCCGACACACCGAACACTGAAGCTTTCTTT

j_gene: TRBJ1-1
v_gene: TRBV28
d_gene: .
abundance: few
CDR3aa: CASGTALHEAFF
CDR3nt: TGTGCCAGCGGAACAGCTTTACACGAAGCTTTCTTT

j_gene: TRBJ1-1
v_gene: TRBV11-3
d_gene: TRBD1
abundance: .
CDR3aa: CASSLGTGVNTEAFF
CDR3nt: TGTGCCAGCAGCTTAGGGACAGGAGTAAACACTGAAGCTTTCTTT

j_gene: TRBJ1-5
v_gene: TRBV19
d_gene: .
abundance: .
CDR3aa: CATRRGDQPQHF
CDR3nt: TGTGCCACCCGCCGGGGGGATCAGCCCCAGCATTTT

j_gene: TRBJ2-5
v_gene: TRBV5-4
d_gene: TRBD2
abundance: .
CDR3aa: CASSPGLARALGETQYF
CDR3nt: TGTGCCAGCAGCCCGGGACTAGCTAGGGCGCTGGGGGAGACCCAGTACTTC

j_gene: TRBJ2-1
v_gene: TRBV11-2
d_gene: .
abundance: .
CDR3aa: CASSLDSGIPSYNEQFF
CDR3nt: TGTGCCAGCAGCTTAGATTCCGGGATTCCCTCCTACAATGAGCAGTTCTTC

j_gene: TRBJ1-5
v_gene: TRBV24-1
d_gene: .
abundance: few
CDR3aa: CATSGGVGWDQPQHF
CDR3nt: TGTGCCACCAGCGGGGGAGTTGGCTGGGATCAGCCCCAGCATTTT